Below, 10 T cell receptor beta chains from the same sample are listed, as sequenced in a study of cytomegalovirus exposure and HLA in healthy donors. Amplification used 60 Vbeta primers and 13 Jbeta primers. Assay used: immunoSEQ multiplex PCR; TCRdb lists only in-frame clones, some missing. The sample records about 200,000 clones, 70% being singletons. Sequencing was performed on PBMCs. The receptors were gathered from a man aged 35 to 55 in good health and CMV-seropositive.

The V call is TRBV6-5, the J call TRBJ2-7, with no clear D. CDR1 and CDR2 (germline): MNHEY, SVGAGI. V lost 2 bases and J lost 2, with 7 bases in between. CDR3 size: 13 residues. CDR3 in amino acids: CASSYAFPYEQYF. DNA for the CDR3: TGTGCCAGCAGTTACGCGTTTCCCTACGAGCAGTACTTC.

As to this clone: Its ends do not fully match the called genes, so a read error is possible. CDR3 residues: CSSSPAGARQAEAFF. CDR3 coding DNA: TGTTCCAGCAGCCCAGCGGGAGCACGACAGGCTGAAGCTTTCTTT. This rearrangement joins TRBV7-9 to TRBJ1-1; TRBD1 is a possible D gene (6 bases). There are 15 residues in the CDR3. Germline V gene data show CDR1 as SEHNR and CDR2 as FQNEAQ (reference sequence).

This chain uses TRBV6-5 with TRBJ1-6; 7 nucleotides line up with TRBD1. The CDR3 has 12 residues. Germline V gene lookup returns CDR1 MNHEY and CDR2 SVGAGI. J gave up 11 bases and V 7 bases, and 5 bases lay outside the gene matches. Written as DNA, the CDR3 is TGTGCCAGCACTCTCGGACAGGCACCCCTCCACTTT. Translation: CASTLGQAPLHF.

This chain links TRBV2 with TRBJ2-7; TRBD1 might be the D (5 bases). There are 12 residues in the CDR3. From germline, CDR1 is SNHLY and CDR2 FYNNEI. Trimming took off 7 bases at V and 0 bases at J, with 7 bases between the two ends. Here the CDR3 reads CASKGVSYEQYF. The CDR3 nucleotides are TGTGCCAGCAAAGGGGTCTCCTACGAGCAGTACTTC.

This clone was recorded a few times. The chain employs TRBV7-2 and TRBJ2-5; 12 bases match TRBD2. The V segment lost 3 bases and the J segment 3 bases; nucleotides outside the gene matches: 8. Germline V gene data show CDR1 as SGHTA and CDR2 as FQGNSA. CDR3 size: 17 residues. The CDR3 reads CASSFSTSGGSKETQYF. The CDR3 bases are TGTGCCAGCAGCTTTTCCACTAGCGGGGGGTCAAAAGAGACCCAGTACTTC.

The chain uses TRBV7-2 and TRBJ1-2, with no clear D. Looked up from germline, CDR1 is SGHTA and CDR2 is FQGNSA. Trimming cost V 3 bases and J 4 bases, with 6 bases left between them. CDR3 length: 12 residues. In DNA, the CDR3 is TGTGCCAGCAGCTTTACTCGCTATGGCTACACCTTC. Its translation: CASSFTRYGYTF.

The genes are TRBV5-1 and TRBJ2-5; 7 bases are shared with TRBD2. There are 13 residues in the CDR3. V lost 4 bases and J lost 6; bases outside the gene matches: 6. Germline CDR1 SGHRS, CDR2 YFSETQ. The DNA of the CDR3 is TGCGCCAGCAGCCCAGGACTAGGAAAGACCCAGTACTTC. Its translation: CASSPGLGKTQYF.

This rearrangement joins TRBV10-3 to TRBJ2-5; TRBD2 aligns across 8 bases. CDR3 length: 15 residues. V lost 2 bases and J lost 4; bases outside the gene matches: 6. Per the germline V gene, CDR1 is ENHRY and CDR2 is SYGVKD. The CDR3 here is CAISEPRGGRETQYF. CDR3 DNA sequence: TGTGCCATCAGTGAGCCACGGGGGGGGAGAGAGACCCAGTACTTC.

The chain links TRBV6-1 to TRBJ1-1; D gene ambiguous. V gave up 7 bases and J gave up 3 bases, with 15 bases separating them. This CDR3 contains 14 residues. From germline, CDR1 is MNHNS and CDR2 SASEGT. The CDR3 region is CASNESPGDTEAFF. The CDR3 nucleotides are TGTGCCAGCAACGAGAGCCCCGGGGACACTGAAGCTTTCTTT.

This chain links TRBV5-4 with TRBJ1-5, with 8 bases that match TRBD1. CDR3 length: 14 residues. Unmatched junction bases numbered 1, after V lost 4 bases and J lost 1 base. The germline V gene has CDR1 SGHNT and CDR2 YYREEE (reference sequence). The CDR3 nucleotides read TGTGCCAGCAGCCGACAGGGGAGCAATCAGCCCCAGCATTTT. This gives the protein CASSRQGSNQPQHF.